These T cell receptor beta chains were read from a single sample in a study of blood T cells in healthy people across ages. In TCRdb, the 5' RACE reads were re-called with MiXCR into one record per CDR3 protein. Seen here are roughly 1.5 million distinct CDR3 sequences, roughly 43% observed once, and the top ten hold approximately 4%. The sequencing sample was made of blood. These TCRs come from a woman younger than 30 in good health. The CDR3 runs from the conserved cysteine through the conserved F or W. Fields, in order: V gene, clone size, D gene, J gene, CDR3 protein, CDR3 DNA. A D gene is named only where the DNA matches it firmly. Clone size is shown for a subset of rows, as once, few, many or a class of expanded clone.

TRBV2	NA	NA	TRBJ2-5	CASSILTGGYF	TGTGCCAGCAGCATTTTGACGGGCGGGTACTTC
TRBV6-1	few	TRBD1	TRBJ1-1	CASSELTGVGTEAFF	TGTGCCAGCAGTGAACTGACAGGGGTCGGCACTGAAGCTTTCTTT
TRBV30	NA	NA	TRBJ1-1	CAWVRALNTEAFF	TGTGCCTGGGTTAGGGCCTTGAACACTGAAGCTTTCTTT
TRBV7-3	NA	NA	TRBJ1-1	CASSALGPGTEAFF	TGTGCCAGCAGTGCCCTAGGTCCGGGGACTGAAGCTTTCTTT
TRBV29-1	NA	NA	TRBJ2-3	CSVGRGLTDTQYF	TGCAGCGTTGGCAGGGGACTCACAGATACGCAGTATTTT
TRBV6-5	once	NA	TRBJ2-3	CASSLRTYSTDTQYF	TGTGCCAGCAGTCTCCGGACGTACAGCACAGATACGCAGTATTTT
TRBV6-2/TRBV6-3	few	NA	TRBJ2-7	CASSYSGTRGTYEQYF	TGTGCCAGCAGTTACTCCGGGACAAGGGGGACTTACGAGCAGTACTTC
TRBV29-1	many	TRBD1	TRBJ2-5	CSLYQGAVETQYF	TGCAGCCTCTACCAGGGGGCGGTTGAGACCCAGTACTTC
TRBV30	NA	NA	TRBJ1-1	CAWSLGSNTEAFF	TGTGCCTGGAGTTTGGGTTCGAACACTGAAGCTTTCTTT
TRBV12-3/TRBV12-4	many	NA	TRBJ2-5	CASSTGLIQETQYF	TGTGCCAGCAGTACGGGACTTATCCAAGAGACCCAGTACTTC
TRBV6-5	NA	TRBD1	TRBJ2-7	CASSNQGAASSYEQYF	TGTGCCAGCAGTAATCAGGGGGCTGCAAGCTCCTACGAGCAGTACTTC
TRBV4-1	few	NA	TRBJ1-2	CASSQVDTRGYGYTF	TGCGCCAGCAGCCAAGTAGACACTCGTGGCTATGGCTACACCTTC
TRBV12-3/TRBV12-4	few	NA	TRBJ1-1	CASSLYAYTEAFF	TGTGCCAGCAGTTTATATGCCTACACTGAAGCTTTCTTT
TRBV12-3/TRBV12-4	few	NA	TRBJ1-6	CASSFGGRNSPLHF	TGTGCCAGCAGTTTTGGGGGCAGGAATTCACCCCTCCACTTT
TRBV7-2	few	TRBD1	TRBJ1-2	CASSSRRTGTNYGYTF	TGTGCCAGCAGCTCCCGACGGACAGGGACTAACTATGGCTACACCTTC
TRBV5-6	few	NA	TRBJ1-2	CASSPYLQEYGYTF	TGTGCCAGCAGCCCCTACCTCCAGGAATATGGCTACACCTTC
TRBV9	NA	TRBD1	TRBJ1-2	CASSPPGQVNYGYTF	TGTGCCAGCAGCCCACCGGGACAGGTTAACTATGGCTACACCTTC
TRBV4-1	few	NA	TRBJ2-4	CASSQGEILQLAKNIQYF	TGCGCCAGCAGCCAAGGAGAGATCCTTCAGCTAGCCAAAAACATTCAGTACTTC
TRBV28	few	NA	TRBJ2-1	CASSWSNEQFF	TGTGCCAGCAGTTGGTCCAATGAGCAGTTCTTC
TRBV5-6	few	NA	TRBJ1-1	CASSQRQDTEAFF	TGTGCCAGCAGCCAGAGACAAGACACTGAAGCTTTCTTT
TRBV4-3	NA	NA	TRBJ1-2	CASSQSGRLLTGYTF	TGCGCCAGCAGCCAATCAGGCCGACTCCTTACTGGCTACACCTTC
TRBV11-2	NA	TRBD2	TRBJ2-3	CASSYVAGGPSTQYF	TGTGCCAGCAGCTACGTAGCGGGGGGGCCTTCTACGCAGTATTTT